The 32 T cell receptor beta chains in this list originate from one sample, sequenced in a study of T cell responses to AZD1222 COVID-19 vaccine. Generated by immunoSEQ multiplex PCR, the TCRdb table keeps only in-frame clones and is missing some. The table records 200,000 or so clones, about 90% of them present only once. The sequencing here drew on peripheral blood, taken on day 0 of MenACWY control vaccination. The receptors were sampled from an adult in good health.

The genes are TRBV30 and TRBJ1-4, with 7 bases fitting TRBD1. Germline V gives CDR1 GTSNPN, CDR2 SVGIG (reference sequence). V shed 4 bases, J shed 16 bases, and the junction held 12 bases outside the gene matches. This CDR3 is 12 amino acids long. Written as DNA, the CDR3 is TGTGCCTGGAATCCCGGGACAGCAGCGCCGTTTTTT. It codes for CAWNPGTAAPFF.

The rearrangement links TRBV2 to TRBJ1-1; 9 bases match TRBD1. J gave up 8 bases and V 0 bases, and 4 bases lay outside the gene matches. This CDR3 comprises 14 residues. From germline, CDR1 is SNHLY and CDR2 FYNNEI. The CDR3 nucleotides read TGTGCCAGCAGTGAAGCGGCGGGACAGGGCGAAGCTTTCTTT. This sequence encodes CASSEAAGQGEAFF.

The V gene is TRBV7-8, the J gene TRBJ2-5; D is perhaps TRBD1 or TRBD2 (5 bases each). The length of the CDR3 is 15 residues. Deletions cut 5 bases from V and 6 bases from J, with 19 bases between. The germline CDR1 and CDR2 sequences are SGHVS and FQNEAQ. CDR3 sequence: CASSPIRDLRKTQYF. The DNA of the CDR3 is TGTGCCAGCAGCCCCATCCGGGACCTCCGAAAGACCCAGTACTTC. Filled out from reference TRBV7-8 and TRBJ2-5, the complete variable domain reads GAGVSQSPRYKVAKRGQDVALRCDPISGHVSLFWYQQALGQGPEFLTYFQNEAQLDKSGLPSDRFFAERPEGSVSTLKIQRTQQEDSAVYLCASSPIRDLRKTQYFGPGTRLLVL.

On this clone itself: One end of the junction does not line up with germline, which may come from a read error. The chain carries TRBV7-7 and TRBJ2-2, with D perhaps given as TRBD1 or TRBD2 (6 bases each). Looked up from germline, CDR1 is SSHAT and CDR2 is FNYEAQ (reference sequence). This CDR3 has 18 residues. CDR3 protein: CASSLRTGLSGATGELFF. CDR3 sequence (DNA): TGTGCTAGCAGCTTACGTACGGGCCTCTCGGGGGCCACCGGGGAGCTGTTTTTT.

This clone was detected only once. The chain carries TRBV7-9 and TRBJ2-7; 8 bases align to TRBD1. CDR1 SEHNR and CDR2 FQNEAQ come from the germline V gene (reference sequence). Losses at the gene ends were 5 bases for V and 2 bases for J; bases not matched to a gene: 14. This CDR3 spans 17 amino acids. The CDR3 DNA follows: TGTGCCAGCAGCGGCGAGACAGGGGTAGGATACGCCTACGAGCAGTACTTC. Amino acids: CASSGETGVGYAYEQYF.

This clone was seen more than once but under ten times. V is TRBV14 and J is TRBJ1-2; D possibly corresponds to TRBD1 (6 bases). The V and J ends lost 0 bases and 2 bases respectively, with 13 bases between them. From germline, CDR1 is SGHDN and CDR2 FVKESK. CDR3 length: 16 amino acids. CDR3 sequence: CASSQDPPGANYGYTF. CDR3 DNA: TGTGCCAGCAGCCAAGATCCCCCGGGGGCCAACTATGGCTACACCTTC.

The genes are TRBV28 and TRBJ2-3; D call uncertain. In germline, CDR1 is MDHEN, CDR2 SYDVKM. Trimming removed 0 bases from V and 0 bases from J, with 10 bases in between. The CDR3 length is 16 residues. The CDR3 loop reads CASSLWIGTSTDTQYF. DNA for the CDR3: TGTGCCAGCAGTTTATGGATCGGAACTAGCACAGATACGCAGTATTTT.

The gene calls are TRBV3-1 (or the pseudogene TRBV3-2) and TRBJ1-5; a weak D match, TRBD1 (5 bases). Trimming removed 4 bases from V and 6 bases from J, with 10 bases in between. The CDR3 contains 13 residues. The germline CDR1 and CDR2 sequences are LGHDT and YNNKEL (reference sequence). The CDR3 DNA sequence: TGTGCCAGCAGCCCTCCCGGGGGTCAGCCCCAGCATTTT. The encoded protein is CASSPPGGQPQHF.

The rearrangement uses TRBV28 and TRBJ2-1; 11 positions agree with TRBD2. Germline V gene data show CDR1 as MDHEN and CDR2 as SYDVKM. Losses at the gene ends were 10 bases for V and 6 bases for J; bases not matched to a gene: 5. This CDR3 spans 13 amino acids. The DNA of the CDR3 is TGTGCCACCCGTAGCGGGAGGGCCAATGAGCAGTTCTTC. It yields the protein CATRSGRANEQFF.

The chain combines TRBV6-5 with TRBJ1-5, with D possibly being TRBD1 (5 bases). The V gene's germline CDR1 is MNHEY and CDR2 SVGAGI. V gave up 6 bases and J gave up 6 bases, with 6 bases separating them. CDR3 size: 11 residues. DNA for the CDR3: TGTGCCAGCAGCAGGGTTCAGCCCCAGCATTTT. Its protein product is CASSRVQPQHF.

V and J are TRBV30 and TRBJ2-2; TRBD1 agrees at 7 bases. The V segment lost 0 bases and the J segment 6 bases; nucleotides outside the gene matches: 13. The CDR3 sequence is 17 residues long. Germline CDR1 GTSNPN, CDR2 SVGIG (reference sequence). Written as DNA, the CDR3 is TGTGCCTGGAGTGTACCCCCACGACAGGGTCTGGCCGGGGAGCTGTTTTTT. Its protein is CAWSVPPRQGLAGELFF.

The gene calls are TRBV4-3 and TRBJ2-5; 11 positions agree with TRBD2. The CDR3 covers 16 residues. V trimming: 3 bases; J trimming: 5 bases; junction bases outside the gene matches: 8. The V gene's germline CDR1 is LGHNA and CDR2 YSLEER. CDR3 sequence: CASSHALAGGRETQYF. The CDR3 DNA reads as TGCGCCAGCAGCCATGCCTTAGCGGGGGGGCGTGAGACCCAGTACTTC.

V is TRBV11-2 and J is TRBJ2-6, with D possibly matching TRBD2 (5 bases). V lost 1 base, J lost 1 base, and 8 bases lay in between. Germline lookup yields CDR1 SGHAT and CDR2 FQNNGV. This CDR3 region has 16 residues. CDR3 sequence: CASSLAGSSGANVLTF. The CDR3 DNA sequence: TGTGCCAGCAGCTTAGCGGGGTCTTCTGGGGCCAACGTCCTGACTTTC.

This rearrangement joins TRBV19 to TRBJ2-3; D is perhaps TRBD2 (6 bases). CDR1 is LNHDA, CDR2 SQIVND, per germline (reference sequence). Trimming stripped 6 bases from V and 4 bases from J, with 23 bases between. The CDR3 is 17 amino acids. The CDR3: CASSREGLTFFADTQYF. DNA for the CDR3: TGTGCCAGTAGCCGAGAGGGACTCACCTTCTTCGCAGATACGCAGTATTTT.

In its sample, this clone was seen once. The chain has TRBV4-2 and TRBJ1-1, with D perhaps matching TRBD1 (5 bases). The V gene's germline CDR1 is LGHNA and CDR2 YNFKEQ. The CDR3 is 12 residues long. The germline V and J ends were trimmed by 3 bases and 6 bases, with 8 bases remaining between them. For the CDR3, the DNA is TGTGCCAGCAGCCAGAGGGGCTCTGAAGCTTTCTTT. It specifies CASSQRGSEAFF.

This chain connects TRBV5-4 to TRBJ2-3; TRBD1 aligns across 9 bases. V lost 5 bases and J lost 4; bases outside the gene matches: 8. CDR1 is SGHNT, CDR2 YYREEE, per germline (reference sequence). The CDR3 has 15 residues. The CDR3 reads CASRGRDRASDTQYF. The CDR3 bases are TGTGCCAGCAGGGGTCGGGACAGGGCATCAGATACGCAGTATTTT.

The chain uses TRBV19 and TRBJ2-3; D may be TRBD1 (6 bases). The germline V and J ends were trimmed by 8 bases and 3 bases, with 18 bases remaining between them. CDR1 is LNHDA, CDR2 SQIVND, per germline (reference sequence). This CDR3 has 15 residues. The CDR3 protein is CASLPRGMRTDTQYF. In nucleotides, the CDR3 is TGTGCCAGTCTCCCGAGGGGGATGAGGACAGATACGCAGTATTTT. The full variable domain, completed using reference TRBV19 and TRBJ2-3, is DGGITQSPKYLFRKEGQNVTLSCEQNLNHDAMYWYRQDPGQGLRLIYYSQIVNDFQKGDIAEGYSVSREKKESFPLTVTSAQKNPTAFYLCASLPRGMRTDTQYFGPGTRLTVL.

J is TRBJ2-1 and V is TRBV19; TRBD2 matches at 7 bases. V lost 7 bases and J lost 8; bases outside the gene matches: 14. The CDR3 is 15 amino acids. Germline V CDR1 and CDR2: LNHDA, SQIVND (reference sequence). In DNA form, the CDR3 reads TGTGCCAGTATCCGCTCTAGCGGTCCTACCGATGAGCAGTTCTTC. Amino acid sequence: CASIRSSGPTDEQFF.

This chain joins TRBV7-2 and TRBJ1-1; maybe TRBD1 (5 bases). The CDR3 runs to 15 residues. CDR1 and CDR2 from the germline V gene are SGHTA and FQGNSA. The V and J ends lost 5 bases and 3 bases respectively, with 16 bases between them. The DNA of the CDR3 is TGTGCCAGCAGCCCAACGGGGGACCAGTACACTGAAGCTTTCTTT. It codes for CASSPTGDQYTEAFF.

The chain is built from TRBV4-1 and TRBJ1-4; a possible D gene is TRBD1 (6 bases). V dropped 1 base and J dropped 4 bases, with 10 bases sitting between them. Germline V gene data show CDR1 as MGHRA and CDR2 as YSYEKL. The CDR3 loop spans 15 amino acids. The CDR3: CASSQVSQGNEKLFF. The CDR3 DNA reads as TGCGCCAGCAGCCAAGTATCACAGGGTAATGAAAAACTGTTTTTT.

The chain recombines TRBV7-2 with TRBJ1-6; D uncertain. V was pared by 3 bases and J by 4 bases, with 7 bases between. Germline V gene data show CDR1 as SGHTA and CDR2 as FQGNSA. CDR3 length: 14 amino acids. The CDR3 sequence: CASSLTSYNSPLHF. CDR3 nucleotide sequence: TGTGCCAGCAGCTTGACAAGTTATAATTCACCCCTCCACTTT. Based on the CDR3 plus reference TRBV7-2 and TRBJ1-6, the full variable domain is GAGVSQSPSNKVTEKGKDVELRCDPISGHTALYWYRQSLGQGLEFLIYFQGNSAPDKSGLPSDRFSAERTGGSVSTLTIQRTQQEDSAVYLCASSLTSYNSPLHFGNGTRLTVT.

This sequence joins TRBV13 and TRBJ1-1; D is perhaps TRBD1 (5 bases). From germline, CDR1 is PRHDT and CDR2 FYEKMQ (reference sequence). The germline V and J ends were trimmed by 5 bases and 5 bases, with 18 bases remaining between them. This CDR3 is 15 amino acids long. In nucleotides, the CDR3 is TGTGCCAGCAGCCGCGGGAGAGGGGTCCCAACTGAAGCTTTCTTT. Translating gives CASSRGRGVPTEAFF.

The chain combines TRBV5-4 with TRBJ2-1, with 10 bases that match TRBD1. In germline, CDR1 is SGHNT, CDR2 YYREEE (reference sequence). There are 15 residues in the CDR3. After removal of 2 bases from V and 6 bases from J, the junction contained 5 bases not matched to a gene. The CDR3 coding sequence is TGTGCCAGCAGCTTTGACAGGGGGCGCGGCAATGAGCAGTTCTTC. Its translation is CASSFDRGRGNEQFF.

This chain joins TRBV28 and TRBJ2-1; possible D gene TRBD1, 6 bases. Trimming shortened V by 4 bases and J by 6 bases, and 10 bases separated the two germline ends. The CDR3 contains 13 residues. Germline assignment: CDR1 MDHEN and CDR2 SYDVKM. The DNA for the CDR3 is TGTGCCAGCAGTTCAGGACAGTCCAATGAGCAGTTCTTC. Translation gives CASSSGQSNEQFF.

Only a few counts were recorded for this clone. CDR3 amino acids: CASSSPRAVTQETQYF. CDR3 in DNA: TGTGCCAGCAGCTCGCCCCGAGCGGTAACACAAGAGACCCAGTACTTC. The rearrangement links TRBV7-9 to TRBJ2-5; D possibly corresponds to TRBD2 (5 bases). Germline assignment: CDR1 SEHNR and CDR2 FQNEAQ (reference sequence). This CDR3 comprises 16 residues. V lost 4 bases, J lost 2 bases, and 17 bases lay in between.

The rearrangement links TRBV19 to TRBJ2-7; TRBD1 agrees at 7 bases. This CDR3 contains 13 residues. CDR1 is LNHDA, CDR2 SQIVND, per germline (reference sequence). V lost 6 bases to trimming and J lost 4 bases; unmatched junction nucleotides: 6. CDR3 amino acids: CASSDRVGYEQYF. The CDR3 nucleotides read TGTGCCAGTAGCGACAGGGTCGGATACGAGCAGTACTTC.

This clone was seen a handful of times. The V and J genes are TRBV25-1 and TRBJ1-1; the match to TRBD1 covers 8 bases. Germline trimming cut 8 bases from V and 8 bases from J; bases unmatched to any gene: 1. There are 10 residues in the CDR3. CDR1 and CDR2 (germline): MGHDK, SYGVNS. The CDR3 here is CASRTGEAFF. CDR3 sequence (DNA): TGTGCCAGCCGGACAGGGGAAGCTTTCTTT. Based on the CDR3 plus reference TRBV25-1 and TRBJ1-1, the full variable domain is EADIYQTPRYLVIGTGKKITLECSQTMGHDKMYWYQQDPGMELHLIHYSYGVNSTEKGDLSSESTVSRIRTEHFPLTLESARPSHTSQYLCASRTGEAFFGQGTRLTVV.

This clone appeared once. The chain has TRBV13 and TRBJ2-7; D remains ambiguous. With 5 bases removed from V and 6 bases from J, the gap between germline ends came to 8 bases. Germline V gives CDR1 PRHDT, CDR2 FYEKMQ (reference sequence). The CDR3 is made up of 11 amino acids. CDR3 nucleotides: TGTGCCAGCAGCCGGACCCGCGAGCAGTACTTC. This translates into CASSRTREQYF.

The CDR3 region is CASKPELPGSGRTDTQYF. The CDR3 bases are TGTGCCAGCAAGCCCGAACTACCTGGAAGCGGACGAACAGATACGCAGTATTTT. The J gene is TRBJ2-3, the V gene TRBV2; TRBD2 might be the D (5 bases). CDR3 size: 18 residues. V lost 7 bases and J 3 bases, leaving 26 bases between the germline ends. Germline CDR1 reads SNHLY; CDR2 reads FYNNEI.

This clone was recorded once. The chain couples TRBV12-3 or TRBV12-4 to TRBJ1-4; the D is unclear. V gave up 6 bases and J gave up 7 bases, with 9 bases separating them. CDR3 length: 12 residues. The CDR3 bases are TGTGCCAGCAGCATGGGCAGTGAAAAACTGTTTTTT. Translating gives CASSMGSEKLFF.

This clone was counted between two and nine times. The rearrangement links TRBV3-1 (or the pseudogene TRBV3-2) to TRBJ1-6; D may be TRBD1 (6 bases). The V end was cut by 0 bases, the J end by 3 bases, with 9 bases between. In germline, CDR1 is LGHDT, CDR2 YNNKEL (reference sequence). This CDR3 comprises 16 residues. The CDR3 loop reads CASSQEDSNYNSPLHF. The CDR3 nucleotides read TGTGCCAGCAGCCAAGAGGACAGTAACTATAATTCACCCCTCCACTTT.

The J gene is TRBJ1-2, the V gene TRBV7-2, with unresolved D. Trimming took 5 bases from V and 3 from J, leaving 10 bases between them. The CDR3 is made up of 13 amino acids. CDR1 is SGHTA, CDR2 FQGNSA, per germline. The CDR3 loop is CASSRDVHYGYTF. DNA of the CDR3: TGTGCCAGCAGCAGGGATGTCCACTATGGCTACACCTTC.